The entry that follows covers one TCR beta chain sequence. Its antigen is not known. The data are from a study of shared clonotypes between healthy human individuals. Turning to the study itself: The donor group consisted of a couple of women and a few men, aged 18 to 49. Overall study findings and caveats: Approximately 4.6% of naive CD4 clonotypes were common to a handful of donors. The four-donor shared clonotypes exceeded non-shared clonotypes in generation probability, with non-shared ones scoring lower.

Naive CD8 cells, CD45RO-negative and positively selected for CCR7, excluded terminally differentiated effector memory CD45RA+ cells. The deep-level immunoSEQ assay was used. TCRdb keeps only in-frame clones here, not all; method: immunoSEQ multiplex PCR. The sample records around 2,100,000 clones, less than 95% being singletons. Deletions cut 3 bases from V and 9 bases from J, with 12 bases between. There are 13 residues in the CDR3. CDR1 is MDHEN, CDR2 SYDVKM, per germline. The chain is built from TRBV28 and TRBJ2-1; D gene unclear. Sequencing used naive CD8+ T cells sorted from blood. The sequence derives from a man younger than 35 in good health. Written as DNA, the CDR3 is TGTGCCAGCAGTTTTAGGGCCGTCGGTGAGCAGTTCTTC. Amino acid sequence: CASSFRAVGEQFF.